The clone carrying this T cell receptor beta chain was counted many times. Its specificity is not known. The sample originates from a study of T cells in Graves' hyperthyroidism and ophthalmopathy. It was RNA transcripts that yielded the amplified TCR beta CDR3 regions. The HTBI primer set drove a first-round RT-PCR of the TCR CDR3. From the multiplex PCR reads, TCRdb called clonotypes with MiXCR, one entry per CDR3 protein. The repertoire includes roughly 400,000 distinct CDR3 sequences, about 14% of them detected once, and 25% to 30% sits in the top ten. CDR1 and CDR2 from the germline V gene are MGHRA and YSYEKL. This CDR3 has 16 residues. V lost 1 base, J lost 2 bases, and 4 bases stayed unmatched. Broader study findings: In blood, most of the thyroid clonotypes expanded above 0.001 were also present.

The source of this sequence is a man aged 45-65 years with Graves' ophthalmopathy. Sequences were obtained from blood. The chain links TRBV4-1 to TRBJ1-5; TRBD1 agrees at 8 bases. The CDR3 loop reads CASSQAGGGGNQPQHF. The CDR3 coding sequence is TGCGCCAGCAGCCAAGCAGGGGGCGGGGGCAATCAGCCCCAGCATTTT.